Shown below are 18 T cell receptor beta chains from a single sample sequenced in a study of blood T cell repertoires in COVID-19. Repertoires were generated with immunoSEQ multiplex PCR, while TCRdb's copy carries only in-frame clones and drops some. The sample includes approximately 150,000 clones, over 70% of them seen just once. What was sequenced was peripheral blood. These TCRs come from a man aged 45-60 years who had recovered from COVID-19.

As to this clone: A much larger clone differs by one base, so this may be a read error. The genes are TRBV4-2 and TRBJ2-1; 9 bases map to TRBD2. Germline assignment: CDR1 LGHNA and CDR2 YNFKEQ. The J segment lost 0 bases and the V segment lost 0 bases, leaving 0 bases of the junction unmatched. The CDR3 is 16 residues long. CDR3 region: CASSQERGGSYNEQFF. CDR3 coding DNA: TGTGCCAGCAGCCAAGAGCGGGGGGGCTCCTACAATGAGCAGTTCTTC.

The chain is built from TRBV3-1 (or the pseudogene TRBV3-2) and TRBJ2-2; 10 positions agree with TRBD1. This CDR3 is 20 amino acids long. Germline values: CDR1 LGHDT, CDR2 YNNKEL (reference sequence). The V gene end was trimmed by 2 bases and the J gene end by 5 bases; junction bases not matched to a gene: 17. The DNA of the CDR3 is TGTGCCAGCAGCCAAATCGCCGGGACAGGGGTATTCGTAGGGACCGGGGAGCTGTTTTTT. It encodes CASSQIAGTGVFVGTGELFF.

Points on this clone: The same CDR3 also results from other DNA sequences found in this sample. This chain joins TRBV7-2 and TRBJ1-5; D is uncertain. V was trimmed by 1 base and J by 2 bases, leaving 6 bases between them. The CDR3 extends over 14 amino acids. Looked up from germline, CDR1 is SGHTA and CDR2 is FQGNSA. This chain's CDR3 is CASSLGGRNQPQHF. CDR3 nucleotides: TGTGCCAGCAGCTTAGGAGGGCGCAATCAGCCCCAGCATTTT.

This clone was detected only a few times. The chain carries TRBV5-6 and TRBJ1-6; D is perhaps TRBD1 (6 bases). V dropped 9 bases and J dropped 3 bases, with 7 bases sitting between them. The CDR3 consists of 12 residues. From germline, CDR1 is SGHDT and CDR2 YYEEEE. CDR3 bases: TGTGCCACGACAGGCTATAATTCACCCCTCCACTTT. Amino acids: CATTGYNSPLHF.

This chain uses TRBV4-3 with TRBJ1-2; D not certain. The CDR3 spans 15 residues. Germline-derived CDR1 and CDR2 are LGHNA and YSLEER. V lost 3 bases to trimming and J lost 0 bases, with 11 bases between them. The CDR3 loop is CASSQPAAANYGYTF. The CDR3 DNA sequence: TGCGCCAGCAGCCAGCCCGCGGCGGCTAACTATGGCTACACCTTC.

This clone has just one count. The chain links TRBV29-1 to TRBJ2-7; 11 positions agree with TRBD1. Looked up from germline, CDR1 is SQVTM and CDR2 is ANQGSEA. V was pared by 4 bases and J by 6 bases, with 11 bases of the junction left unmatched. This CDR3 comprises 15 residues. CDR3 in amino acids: CSVAPLGQGGVEQYF. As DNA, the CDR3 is TGCAGCGTTGCACCCTTGGGACAGGGGGGGGTCGAGCAGTACTTC.

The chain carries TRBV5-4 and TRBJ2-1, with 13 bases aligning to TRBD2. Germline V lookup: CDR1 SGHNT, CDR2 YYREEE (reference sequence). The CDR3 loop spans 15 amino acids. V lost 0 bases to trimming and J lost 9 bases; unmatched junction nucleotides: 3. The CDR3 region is CASSLAGTSGAEQFF. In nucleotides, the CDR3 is TGTGCCAGCAGCTTGGCCGGGACTAGCGGGGCTGAGCAGTTCTTC.

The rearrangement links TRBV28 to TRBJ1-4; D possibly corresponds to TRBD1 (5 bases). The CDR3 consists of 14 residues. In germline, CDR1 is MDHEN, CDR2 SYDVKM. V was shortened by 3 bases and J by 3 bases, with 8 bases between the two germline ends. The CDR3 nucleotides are TGTGCCAGCAGTTTCCGCAGGGCTAATGAAAAACTGTTTTTT. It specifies CASSFRRANEKLFF.

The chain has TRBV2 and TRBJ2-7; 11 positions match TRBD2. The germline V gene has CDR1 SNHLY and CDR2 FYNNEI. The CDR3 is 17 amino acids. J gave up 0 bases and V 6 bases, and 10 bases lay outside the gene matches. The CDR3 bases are TGTGCCAGCAGCGAGGCCTCTAGCGGGGGGAGCTCCTACGAGCAGTACTTC. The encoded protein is CASSEASSGGSSYEQYF.

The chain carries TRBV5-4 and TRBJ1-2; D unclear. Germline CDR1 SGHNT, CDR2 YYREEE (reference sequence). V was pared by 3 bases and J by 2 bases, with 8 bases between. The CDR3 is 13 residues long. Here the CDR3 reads CASSSPGNYGYTF. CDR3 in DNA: TGTGCCAGCAGCTCCCCAGGAAACTATGGCTACACCTTC.

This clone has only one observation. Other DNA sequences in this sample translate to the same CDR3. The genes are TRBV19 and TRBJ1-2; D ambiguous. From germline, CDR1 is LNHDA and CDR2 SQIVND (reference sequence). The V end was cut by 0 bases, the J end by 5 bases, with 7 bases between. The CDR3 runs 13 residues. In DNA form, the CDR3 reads TGTGCCAGTAGTATAGACGGGGAGTATGGCTACACCTTC. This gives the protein CASSIDGEYGYTF.

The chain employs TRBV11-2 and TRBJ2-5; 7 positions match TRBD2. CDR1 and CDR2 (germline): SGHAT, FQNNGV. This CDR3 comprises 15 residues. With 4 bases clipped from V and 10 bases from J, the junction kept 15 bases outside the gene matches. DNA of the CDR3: TGTGCCAGCAGCTCCGGGGAGAGGGCCAGGGAGGGCCAGTACTTC. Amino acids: CASSSGERAREGQYF.

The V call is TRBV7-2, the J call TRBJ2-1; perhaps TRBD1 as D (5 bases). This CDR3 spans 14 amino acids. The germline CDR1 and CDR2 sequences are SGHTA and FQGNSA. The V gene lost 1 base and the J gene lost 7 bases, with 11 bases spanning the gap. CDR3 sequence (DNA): TGTGCCAGCAGCTTAGTCCATGGGGCGAATGAGCAGTTCTTC. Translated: CASSLVHGANEQFF.

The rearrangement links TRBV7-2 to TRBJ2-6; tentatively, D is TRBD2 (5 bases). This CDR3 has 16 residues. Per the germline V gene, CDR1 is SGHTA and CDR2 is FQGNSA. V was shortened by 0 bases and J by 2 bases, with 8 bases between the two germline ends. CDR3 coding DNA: TGTGCCAGCAGCTTAGCCGGAGGTACTGGGGCCAACGTCCTGACTTTC. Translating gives CASSLAGGTGANVLTF.

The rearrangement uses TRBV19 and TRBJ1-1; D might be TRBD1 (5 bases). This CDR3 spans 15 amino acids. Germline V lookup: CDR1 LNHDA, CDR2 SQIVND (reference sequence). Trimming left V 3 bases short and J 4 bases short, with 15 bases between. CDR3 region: CASSIGAGLLTEAFF. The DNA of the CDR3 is TGTGCCAGTAGTATCGGTGCAGGGCTTCTCACTGAAGCTTTCTTT.

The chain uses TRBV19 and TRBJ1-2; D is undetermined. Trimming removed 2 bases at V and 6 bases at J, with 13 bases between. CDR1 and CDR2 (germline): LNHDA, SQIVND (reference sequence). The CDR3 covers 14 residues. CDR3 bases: TGTGCCAGTAGTATACAGATCGGAGGGAATGGCTACACCTTC. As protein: CASSIQIGGNGYTF. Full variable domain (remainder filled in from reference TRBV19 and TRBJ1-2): DGGITQSPKYLFRKEGQNVTLSCEQNLNHDAMYWYRQDPGQGLRLIYYSQIVNDFQKGDIAEGYSVSREKKESFPLTVTSAQKNPTAFYLCASSIQIGGNGYTFGSGTRLTVV.

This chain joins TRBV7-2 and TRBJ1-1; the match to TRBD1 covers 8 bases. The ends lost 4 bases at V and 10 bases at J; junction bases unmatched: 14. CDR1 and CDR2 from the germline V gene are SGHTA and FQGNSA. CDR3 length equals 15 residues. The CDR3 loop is CASSSRTGPEHGAFF. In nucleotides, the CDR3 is TGTGCCAGCAGCTCACGGACAGGGCCGGAACATGGAGCTTTCTTT.

The CDR3 nucleotides are TGCAGCGTTGAGATTGAGTTCGGGGAGCTGTTTTTT. Translated: CSVEIEFGELFF. The chain has TRBV29-1 and TRBJ2-2, with no clear D. This CDR3 comprises 12 residues. Trimming removed 3 bases at V and 7 bases at J, with 9 bases between. Germline-derived CDR1 and CDR2 are SQVTM and ANQGSEA.